One T cell receptor (beta chain) is described in this entry. Its antigen remains unidentified. 13 Jbeta primers and 60 Vbeta primers were used for the PCR. Clones were read by immunoSEQ multiplex PCR, and TCRdb kept only the in-frame ones, dropping some. The sample has approximately 190,000 clones, approximately 78% seen once. The sample belongs to a study of cytomegalovirus exposure and HLA in healthy donors. Looking at the study overall: Of the donors genotyped, 398 in all, around 76% fell in the Caucasian-associated ancestry cluster.

Study-wide findings and caveats: Across donors, sequencing depth was assumed by presence/absence analyses to be roughly uniform. A later analysis found that most CMV-associated TCR beta chains appeared HLA-restricted.

The TCR originated in a woman in her late teens or twenties in good health and CMV-seronegative. The specimen sequenced was PBMCs.

CDR3 DNA: TGTGCCAGTAGTATAACAGGGACAGATACGCAGTATTTT. Translation: CASSITGTDTQYF. The chain employs TRBV19 and TRBJ2-3; D may be TRBD1 (6 bases). The CDR3 totals 13 residues. Per germline, CDR1 LNHDA and CDR2 SQIVND (reference sequence). V was cut by 2 bases and J by 3 bases, with 6 bases left in between.